A selection of T cell receptor beta chains follows, all from one sample in a study of blood T cell repertoires in COVID-19. Measured with immunoSEQ multiplex PCR; TCRdb has only the in-frame clones, and not every one. The sample includes tens of thousands of clones, roughly nine tenths of them seen just once. The sequenced material came from peripheral blood. These TCRs come from a human donor in a cohort sampled during active COVID-19. Both conserved end residues are part of each CDR3. D genes are given only for firm matches. The size field is filled for only some rows; it gives once, few, many or a size class.

V: TRBV27; size: -; J: TRBJ1-1; D: -; CDR3: CASSVSLAGNTEAFF; DNA: TGTGCCAGCAGTGTCTCCTTAGCGGGGAACACTGAAGCTTTCTTT
V: TRBV29-1; size: -; J: TRBJ1-4; D: -; CDR3: CSGRVRDNEKLFF; DNA: TGCAGCGGCAGGGTTCGTGATAATGAAAAACTGTTTTTT
V: TRBV28; size: -; J: TRBJ1-1; D: -; CDR3: CASRRLGTEAFF; DNA: TGTGCCAGCAGGAGGCTCGGCACTGAAGCTTTCTTT
V: TRBV7-2; size: -; J: TRBJ1-2; D: -; CDR3: CASSLDTIQSYGYTF; DNA: TGTGCCAGCAGCTTAGACACCATCCAATCCTATGGCTACACCTTC
V: TRBV2; size: -; J: TRBJ2-3; D: -; CDR3: CASGATLTDTQYF; DNA: TGTGCCAGCGGGGCTACGCTCACAGATACGCAGTATTTT
V: TRBV5-1; size: -; J: TRBJ1-1; D: -; CDR3: CASSLLTGTFMNTEAFF; DNA: TGCGCCAGCAGCCTCCTCACGGGAACGTTCATGAACACTGAAGCTTTCTTT
V: TRBV28; size: -; J: TRBJ1-6; D: -; CDR3: CASIATATLDSPLHF; DNA: TGTGCCAGCATCGCGACAGCGACCCTCGATTCACCCCTCCACTTT
V: TRBV24-1; size: few; J: TRBJ1-2; D: -; CDR3: CATSGGPGYGYTF; DNA: TGTGCCACCAGTGGGGGGCCAGGCTATGGCTACACCTTC
V: TRBV18; size: -; J: TRBJ2-5; D: -; CDR3: CASSITRRQETQYF; DNA: TGTGCCAGCTCAATTACTAGACGGCAAGAGACCCAGTACTTC
V: TRBV2; size: -; J: TRBJ1-6; D: -; CDR3: CASFAYNSPLHF; DNA: TGTGCCAGCTTTGCGTATAATTCACCCCTCCACTTT